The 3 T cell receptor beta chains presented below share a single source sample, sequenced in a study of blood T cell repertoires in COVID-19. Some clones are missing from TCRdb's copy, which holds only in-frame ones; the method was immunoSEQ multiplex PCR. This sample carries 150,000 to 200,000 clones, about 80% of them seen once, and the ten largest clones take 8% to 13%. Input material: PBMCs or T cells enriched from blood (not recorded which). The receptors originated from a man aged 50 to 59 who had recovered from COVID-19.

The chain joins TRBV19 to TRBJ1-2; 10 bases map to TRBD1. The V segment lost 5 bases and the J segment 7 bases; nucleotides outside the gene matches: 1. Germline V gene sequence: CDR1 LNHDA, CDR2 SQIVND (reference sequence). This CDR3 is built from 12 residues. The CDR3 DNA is TGTGCCAGTAGTGACAGGGGGCTTGGCTACACCTTC. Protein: CASSDRGLGYTF.

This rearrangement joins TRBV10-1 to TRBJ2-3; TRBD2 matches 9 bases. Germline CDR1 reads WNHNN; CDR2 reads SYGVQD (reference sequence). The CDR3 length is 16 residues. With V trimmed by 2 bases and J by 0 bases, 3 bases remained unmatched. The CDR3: CASSESSGSSTDTQYF. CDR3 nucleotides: TGCGCCAGCAGTGAGAGTAGCGGGAGTAGCACAGATACGCAGTATTTT.

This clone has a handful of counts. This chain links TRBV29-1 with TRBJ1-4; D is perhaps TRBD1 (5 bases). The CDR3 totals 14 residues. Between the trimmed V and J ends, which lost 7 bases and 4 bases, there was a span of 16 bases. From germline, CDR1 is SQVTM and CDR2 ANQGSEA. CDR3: CSANHAGLNEKLFF. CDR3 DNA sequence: TGCAGCGCGAATCATGCGGGACTTAATGAAAAACTGTTTTTT.